Sequencing of this T cell receptor (beta chain) was carried out in a study of human T cells and chemical hapten exposure. Study summary: DPC (0.01%) was patch tested on the upper back and read at 6 days.

V lost 5 bases and J 3 bases, leaving 14 bases between the germline ends. CDR1 and CDR2 from the germline V gene are MNHEY and SVGEGT. The CDR3 runs to 15 residues. The time point was: patch test 1, 2 weeks after DPC sensitization. Treatment described: therapeutic diphenylcyclopropenone sensitization with weekly scalp DPC. Study-wide findings and caveats: DPC sensitization produced no change in TCRs with frequency above 1 in 1000. The study found expanded TCRs formed significantly more large CDR3 similarity clusters than controls.

This clonotype has a handful of counts. Its target is not known. Each CDR3 protein gets one entry after TCRdb re-called the RACE reads with MiXCR. This sample has about 82,000 distinct CDR3 sequences, with around 10% found just once. The chain joins TRBV6-2 or TRBV6-3 to TRBJ1-5; D not certain. This clonotype was sampled from a woman in her 50s with alopecia areata. Some clones in this sample may be carry-over from other donors' samples. The sequencing here drew on whole blood, taken in connection with sensitization to the hapten diphenylcyclopropenone (DPC). DNA for the CDR3: TGTGCCAGCAGTACCAGAAACCCTTTCAATCAGCCCCAGCATTTT. This translates into CASSTRNPFNQPQHF.